This TCR beta chain came from a study of blood T cell repertoires in COVID-19. Study as a whole: Researchers got acute and convalescent COVID-19 samples from the United States, Italy and Spain. PBMCs, B-cell-depleted T cells, or T cells were the source of the cDNA or gDNA that made up the material.

The CDR3 sequence is 15 residues long. Trimming left V 3 bases short and J 1 base short, with 11 bases between. Germline CDR1 is SNHLY and CDR2 is FYNNEI. In the study's own analysis: By means of reference gene primer amplification, nucleated cell counts were estimated. Clones were read by immunoSEQ multiplex PCR, and TCRdb kept only the in-frame ones, dropping some. D and trimming come from the DNA, and the V and J calls and clone size come from that table. The sample consists of about 200,000 clones, 87% of them appearing once. The receptor was isolated from a man in his sixties who had recovered from COVID-19. V usage is TRBV2 and J usage is TRBJ2-3; D possibly corresponds to TRBD1 (5 bases). Sequencing used peripheral blood. CDR3 region: CASSEGPPGTDTQYF. CDR3 coding DNA: TGTGCCAGCAGTGAGGGGCCCCCCGGCACAGATACGCAGTATTTT.